Shown below are 25 T cell receptor beta chains from a single sample sequenced in a study of T cell responses to AZD1222 COVID-19 vaccine. Using immunoSEQ multiplex PCR, the repertoire was profiled, and TCRdb retains in-frame clones only, with some absent. The sample lists some 99,000 clones, 70% to 90% occurring once. This specimen consisted of peripheral blood, obtained on day 0 of MenACWY control vaccination. Receptors were obtained from an adult in good health.

This clone was counted between two and nine times. The genes are TRBV6-1 and TRBJ1-4, with D possibly being TRBD1 (6 bases). Germline V CDR1 and CDR2: MNHNS, SASEGT. The CDR3 is 15 amino acids. V was shortened by 3 bases and J by 4 bases, with 12 bases between the two germline ends. The CDR3 reads CASSESGAINEKLFF. The CDR3 DNA reads TGTGCCAGCAGTGAGTCAGGGGCCATTAATGAAAAACTGTTTTTT.

The J gene is TRBJ1-6, the V gene TRBV25-1; 9 bases fit TRBD1. V lost 4 bases and J lost 0; bases outside the gene matches: 4. The CDR3 loop spans 17 amino acids. Germline loops: CDR1 MGHDK, CDR2 SYGVNS. Here the CDR3 reads CASSGDRASSYNSPLHF. DNA for the CDR3: TGTGCCAGCAGTGGGGACAGGGCTAGCTCCTATAATTCACCCCTCCACTTT.

This chain uses TRBV4-2 with TRBJ1-2; 9 positions agree with TRBD1. Per the germline V gene, CDR1 is LGHNA and CDR2 is YNFKEQ. The CDR3 contains 15 residues. V shed 1 base and J 4 bases; nucleotides not matched to a gene: 4. The CDR3 DNA follows: TGTGCCAGCAGCCAAGGGACAGGGGAGCTCTATGGCTACACCTTC. It yields the protein CASSQGTGELYGYTF.

The J gene is TRBJ2-2, the V gene TRBV30, with D hard to call. With 0 bases removed from V and 6 bases from J, the gap between germline ends came to 8 bases. In germline, CDR1 is GTSNPN, CDR2 SVGIG (reference sequence). The CDR3 has 13 amino acids. This CDR3 is CAWSVRLAGELFF. The CDR3 DNA reads TGTGCCTGGAGTGTACGGCTGGCCGGGGAGCTGTTTTTT.

This clone occurred once. V usage is TRBV28 and J usage is TRBJ1-3; D unclear. V lost 3 bases to trimming and J lost 0 bases, with 9 bases between them. Germline CDR1 and CDR2: MDHEN and SYDVKM. CDR3 length: 15 amino acids. The CDR3 DNA sequence: TGTGCCAGCAGTTTCGGATTTTCCTCTGGAAACACCATATATTTT. Translated, it gives CASSFGFSSGNTIYF.

The chain uses TRBV28 and TRBJ1-2; D uncertain. Between the trimmed V and J ends, which lost 8 bases and 3 bases, there was a span of 7 bases. CDR3 length: 11 residues. Germline V CDR1 and CDR2: MDHEN, SYDVKM. The DNA of the CDR3 is TGTGCCAGCTCGGCGGACTATGGCTACACCTTC. It encodes CASSADYGYTF.

The chain carries TRBV29-1 and TRBJ2-1; D gene ambiguous. Trimming took 4 bases from V and 5 from J, leaving 6 bases between them. The CDR3 contains 11 residues. Germline assignment: CDR1 SQVTM and CDR2 ANQGSEA. The CDR3 loop reads CSVGQDNEQFF. CDR3 sequence (DNA): TGCAGCGTTGGCCAAGACAATGAGCAGTTCTTC.

As to this clone: The same CDR3 arises from other DNA sequences in this sample as well. This CDR3 reads CASGFSGTDTQYF. In nucleotides, the CDR3 is TGTGCTAGTGGTTTTTCTGGCACAGATACGCAGTATTTT. The V call is TRBV12-5, the J call TRBJ2-3, with D uncertain. The CDR3 sequence is 13 residues long. CDR1 and CDR2 from the germline V gene are LGHNT and FRNRAP. V was shortened by 3 bases and J by 1 base, with 5 bases between the two germline ends.

The chain joins TRBV6-5 to TRBJ2-7, with D unresolved. V lost 2 bases to trimming and J lost 0 bases, with 8 bases between them. CDR1 and CDR2 (germline): MNHEY, SVGAGI. The length of the CDR3 is 14 residues. Here the CDR3 reads CASSYKLDSYEQYF. In DNA, the CDR3 is TGTGCCAGCAGTTACAAATTGGACTCCTACGAGCAGTACTTC.

The V call is TRBV10-3, the J call TRBJ1-1; the match to TRBD1 covers 8 bases. Germline trimming cut 2 bases from V and 2 bases from J; bases unmatched to any gene: 4. CDR3 size: 15 residues. Germline V CDR1 and CDR2: ENHRY, SYGVKD. The CDR3 loop is CAISENGQGNTEAFF. The DNA of the CDR3 is TGTGCCATCAGTGAGAACGGACAGGGAAACACTGAAGCTTTCTTT.

The chain carries TRBV4-2 and TRBJ1-6; D not certain. Trimming shortened V by 0 bases and J by 9 bases, and 12 bases separated the two germline ends. The length of the CDR3 is 15 residues. Germline values: CDR1 LGHNA, CDR2 YNFKEQ. The CDR3 region is CASSQEEGRLSPLHF. The CDR3 bases are TGTGCCAGCAGCCAAGAAGAGGGAAGGCTTTCACCCCTCCACTTT.

V and J are TRBV10-3 and TRBJ2-5; D gene unclear. Trimming cost V 3 bases and J 4 bases, with 6 bases left between them. CDR1 is ENHRY, CDR2 SYGVKD, per germline. The CDR3 extends over 12 amino acids. The CDR3 here is CAISDLRETQYF. CDR3 bases: TGTGCCATCAGTGATTTACGAGAGACCCAGTACTTC.

The chain recombines TRBV10-2 with TRBJ1-4, with D possibly matching TRBD1 (6 bases). The V gene lost 8 bases and the J gene lost 3 bases, with 10 bases spanning the gap. CDR3 length: 13 amino acids. The germline V gene has CDR1 WSHSY and CDR2 SAAADI. CDR3 DNA: TGCGCCAGCGCGGACAGCCCTAATGAAAAACTGTTTTTT. Its translation: CASADSPNEKLFF.

This clone was detected once. CDR3 DNA sequence: TGTGCCAGCAGCGCGGACAGGGTGGGTGCAGATACGCAGTATTTT. Translated, it gives CASSADRVGADTQYF. The chain is built from TRBV9 and TRBJ2-3; 8 bases are shared with TRBD1. This CDR3 is built from 15 residues. Germline V gives CDR1 SGDLS, CDR2 YYNGEE. V was pared by 3 bases and J by 4 bases, with 7 bases of the junction left unmatched.

This chain joins TRBV6-4 and TRBJ2-7; D not resolved. CDR1 is MRHNA and CDR2 is SNTAGT in the germline V gene. This CDR3 region has 12 residues. Between the trimmed V and J ends, which lost 2 bases and 11 bases, there was a span of 13 bases. CDR3 in DNA: TGTGCCAGCAGTGACCGAGACGGAGAAAAGTACTTC. Its protein is CASSDRDGEKYF.

This clone was seen a single time. This rearrangement joins TRBV27 to TRBJ1-2, with 8 bases lining up with TRBD1. Germline CDR1 reads MNHEY; CDR2 reads SMNVEV (reference sequence). With V trimmed by 6 bases and J by 7 bases, 4 bases remained unmatched. This CDR3 has 12 amino acids. The CDR3 nucleotides are TGTGCCAGCAGCCAGGGGGCGGGTGGCTACACCTTC. Translation gives CASSQGAGGYTF.

This clone was detected a few times. The V gene is TRBV2, the J gene TRBJ1-2; D possibly corresponds to TRBD1 (5 bases). The length of the CDR3 is 15 residues. Germline values: CDR1 SNHLY, CDR2 FYNNEI. Trimming cost V 4 bases and J 3 bases, with 15 bases left between them. The chain's CDR3 is CASSVGRGFDYGYTF. The CDR3 DNA is TGTGCCAGCAGTGTGGGGCGGGGGTTCGACTATGGCTACACCTTC.

In this sample, this clone turned up once. The V call is TRBV6-6, the J call TRBJ1-4; D ambiguous. The CDR3 has 10 residues. The V end lost 10 bases, the J end lost 7 bases, and 7 bases lay between the germline ends. In germline, CDR1 is MNHNY, CDR2 SVGAGI (reference sequence). The CDR3 is CATLSEKLFF. As DNA, the CDR3 is TGTGCCACCCTAAGTGAAAAACTGTTTTTT.

This clone was seen only a few times. V usage is TRBV19 and J usage is TRBJ1-1; TRBD1 matches 9 bases. CDR3 length: 16 residues. V dropped 5 bases and J dropped 5; count of bases not matched to a gene: 12. CDR1 is LNHDA, CDR2 SQIVND, per germline (reference sequence). The CDR3 nucleotides are TGTGCCAGTAGTCCCCGGACAGGGGAGAGGTTGACTGAAGCTTTCTTT. Protein: CASSPRTGERLTEAFF.

The V gene is TRBV2, the J gene TRBJ2-1; 11 bases match TRBD2. The V gene end was trimmed by 6 bases and the J gene end by 0 bases; junction bases not matched to a gene: 4. Germline CDR1 is SNHLY and CDR2 is FYNNEI. The CDR3 is 16 residues long. The DNA for the CDR3 is TGTGCCAGCAGACTAGCGGGGGCAACCTCCTACAATGAGCAGTTCTTC. It codes for CASRLAGATSYNEQFF.

This chain joins TRBV2 and TRBJ1-2; 7 bases agree with TRBD1. The CDR3 spans 16 residues. Looked up from germline, CDR1 is SNHLY and CDR2 is FYNNEI. Trimming at V came to 5 bases and at J to 0 bases, leaving 9 bases not matched to a gene. The CDR3 DNA sequence: TGTGCCAGCAGTAAAACAGGGGAACTAGCTAACTATGGCTACACCTTC. This gives the protein CASSKTGELANYGYTF.

The rearrangement joins TRBV6-5 to TRBJ2-7, with 13 bases lining up with TRBD2. Losses at the gene ends were 4 bases for V and 5 bases for J; bases not matched to a gene: 5. Germline CDR1 MNHEY, CDR2 SVGAGI. The CDR3 consists of 15 residues. CDR3 in DNA: TGTGCCAGCAGTTCCGCCGGGACTAGCGGGAACGAGCAGTACTTC. Translated: CASSSAGTSGNEQYF.

DNA of the CDR3: TGTGCCAGCAGCTTGCCCGGCGGGGAGCAGTACTTC. It codes for CASSLPGGEQYF. The chain carries TRBV7-3 and TRBJ2-7; D is perhaps TRBD2 (5 bases). Germline V gene lookup returns CDR1 SGHTA and CDR2 FQGTGA. V was trimmed by 3 bases and J by 7 bases, leaving 10 bases between them. The CDR3 extends over 12 amino acids. Full variable domain (missing parts from reference TRBV7-3 and TRBJ2-7): GAGVSQTPSNKVTEKGKYVELRCDPISGHTALYWYRQSLGQGPEFLIYFQGTGAADDSGLPNDRFFAVRPEGSVSTLKIQRTERGDSAVYLCASSLPGGEQYFGPGTRLTVT.

The chain employs TRBV6-2 or TRBV6-3 and TRBJ2-1; 8 bases match TRBD2. Germline V lookup: CDR1 MNHEY, CDR2 SVGEGT. The CDR3 contains 14 residues. Trimming at V came to 6 bases and at J to 9 bases, leaving 10 bases not matched to a gene. The CDR3 coding sequence is TGTGCCAGCAGCGAATCCGGGGGGGCTGGTGAGCAGTTCTTC. This encodes CASSESGGAGEQFF.

The chain joins TRBV19 to TRBJ1-1; D unresolved. The CDR3 is made up of 14 amino acids. Trimming removed 2 bases at V and 2 bases at J, with 9 bases between. Germline loops: CDR1 LNHDA, CDR2 SQIVND (reference sequence). As DNA, the CDR3 is TGTGCCAGTAGTATAACGGGCGAAAACACTGAAGCTTTCTTT. It specifies CASSITGENTEAFF.